This paragraph covers one T cell receptor beta chain sequence. Its antigen is as yet unknown. This entry belongs to a study of response to subunit inactivated influenza vaccine. Whole-study findings and limits: It was suggested by the authors that few new T cells are recruited by each seasonal influenza vaccination.

One entry per CDR3 protein, called by TCRdb with MiXCR from the RT-PCR reads. The data show 860,000 or so distinct CDR3 sequences, roughly 20% seen once. The CDR3 is 16 amino acids. Between the trimmed V and J ends, which lost 0 bases and 4 bases, there was a span of 16 bases. CDR1 and CDR2 from the germline V gene are DFQATT and SNEGSKA (reference sequence). This receptor was taken from a man in his fifties or sixties who received an inactivated influenza vaccine. The genes are TRBV20-1 and TRBJ2-4; D unclear. Sequences were derived from PBMCs from blood, sampled more than 4 days after vaccination. The CDR3 DNA follows: TGCAGTGCTAGAGACCTCCGGGCGCCGGCAAAAAACATTCAGTACTTC. Translating gives CSARDLRAPAKNIQYF.